The 21 T cell receptor beta chains below come from one sample, sequenced in a study of T cell changes during pregnancy in multiple sclerosis. Some clones are missing from TCRdb's copy, which holds only in-frame ones; the method was immunoSEQ multiplex PCR. The table has more than 55,000 clones, just over 90% seen once. The sequencing here drew on peripheral blood, taken in the second trimester of pregnancy. These receptors were obtained from a female donor with multiple sclerosis, enrolled in a pregnancy study.

The rearrangement uses TRBV7-9 and TRBJ1-1, with 9 positions matching TRBD1. The CDR3 extends over 14 amino acids. J gave up 6 bases and V 5 bases, and 7 bases lay outside the gene matches. From germline, CDR1 is SEHNR and CDR2 FQNEAQ (reference sequence). This chain's CDR3 is CASSKGQGRAEAFF. CDR3 nucleotide sequence: TGTGCCAGCAGCAAAGGACAGGGGCGGGCTGAAGCTTTCTTT.

The chain combines TRBV15 with TRBJ2-7, with 9 bases aligning to TRBD1. This CDR3 region has 15 residues. The V segment lost 5 bases and the J segment 2 bases; nucleotides outside the gene matches: 7. Germline CDR1 is LNHNV and CDR2 is YYDKDF (reference sequence). CDR3 protein: CATSPGTGFAYEQYF. The CDR3 DNA reads as TGTGCCACCAGCCCCGGGACAGGGTTCGCCTACGAGCAGTACTTC.

The V and J genes are TRBV7-2 and TRBJ1-5; D is perhaps TRBD1 (5 bases). The CDR3 loop spans 13 amino acids. CDR1 and CDR2 from the germline V gene are SGHTA and FQGNSA. Trimming cost V 5 bases and J 6 bases, with 11 bases left between them. The CDR3 nucleotides are TGTGCCAGCAGCCTCCGCAGGGCTCAGCCCCAGCATTTT. Its translation: CASSLRRAQPQHF. Drawing the rest from reference TRBV7-2 and TRBJ1-5, the complete variable domain is GAGVSQSPSNKVTEKGKDVELRCDPISGHTALYWYRQSLGQGLEFLIYFQGNSAPDKSGLPSDRFSAERTGGSVSTLTIQRTQQEDSAVYLCASSLRRAQPQHFGDGTRLSIL.

This clone was recorded only once. The chain combines TRBV25-1 with TRBJ1-2; D unresolved. The CDR3 consists of 14 residues. From germline, CDR1 is MGHDK and CDR2 SYGVNS. Trimming left V 1 base short and J 1 base short, with 7 bases between. The CDR3 loop reads CASSEFRDNYGYTF. The CDR3 DNA reads TGTGCCAGCAGTGAATTTCGGGATAACTATGGCTACACCTTC.

This clone was recorded a few times. The chain carries TRBV2 and TRBJ1-6; D unclear. The CDR3 extends over 13 amino acids. Germline V CDR1 and CDR2: SNHLY, FYNNEI. The V end was cut by 8 bases, the J end by 10 bases, with 15 bases between. This chain's CDR3 is CASQGSLGSPLHF. In nucleotides, the CDR3 is TGTGCCAGCCAAGGATCCCTGGGCTCACCCCTCCACTTT.

CDR3: CASSPTQGADEKLFF. CDR3 bases: TGCGCCAGCAGCCCTACACAGGGGGCGGATGAAAAACTGTTTTTT. The chain combines TRBV5-1 with TRBJ1-4; TRBD1 agrees at 9 bases. The CDR3 is made up of 15 amino acids. Germline assignment: CDR1 SGHRS and CDR2 YFSETQ. Losses at the gene ends were 4 bases for V and 6 bases for J; bases not matched to a gene: 7.

This chain connects TRBV6-6 to TRBJ1-4, with a tentative D call TRBD1 (6 bases). Germline CDR1 is MNHNY and CDR2 is SVGAGI (reference sequence). The CDR3 has 14 residues. V was clipped by 6 bases and J by 4 bases, with 12 bases between them. As DNA, the CDR3 is TGTGCCAGCAGAGAACAGGGCATTAATGAAAAACTGTTTTTT. This codes for CASREQGINEKLFF.

The chain employs TRBV2 and TRBJ2-2, with 8 bases aligning to TRBD1. Trimming at V came to 8 bases and at J to 6 bases, leaving 5 bases not matched to a gene. This CDR3 spans 13 amino acids. Per germline, CDR1 SNHLY and CDR2 FYNNEI. The CDR3 region has the DNA TGTGCCAGCGGGGTACAGGGGGCCGGGGAGCTGTTTTTT. Amino acids: CASGVQGAGELFF.

V gene TRBV2 combines with J gene TRBJ2-1; 11 nucleotides agree with TRBD1. V was clipped by 11 bases and J by 9 bases; unmatched bases: 3. CDR1 is SNHLY and CDR2 is FYNNEI in the germline V gene. This CDR3 region has 11 residues. The CDR3 DNA is TGTGCCCGGACAGGGGGCGGTGAGCAGTTCTTC. Translated: CARTGGGEQFF.

The rearrangement links TRBV9 to TRBJ2-2, with D maybe TRBD2 (5 bases). Trimming removed 0 bases at V and 4 bases at J, with 10 bases between. Germline lookup yields CDR1 SGDLS and CDR2 YYNGEE. CDR3 size: 15 residues. The CDR3 coding sequence is TGTGCCAGCAGCGTAGGTCTGACTACCACCGGGGAGCTGTTTTTT. It encodes CASSVGLTTTGELFF. The variable domain in full, completed from reference TRBV9 and TRBJ2-2, reads DSGVTQTPKHLITATGQRVTLRCSPRSGDLSVYWYQQSLDQGLQFLIQYYNGEERAKGNILERFSAQQFPDLHSELNLSSLELGDSALYFCASSVGLTTTGELFFGEGSRLTVL.

The rearrangement links TRBV2 to TRBJ2-7; D possibly corresponds to TRBD2 (5 bases). Trimming took 10 bases from V and 2 from J, leaving 18 bases between them. The CDR3 length is 14 residues. Germline assignment: CDR1 SNHLY and CDR2 FYNNEI. CDR3 nucleotides: TGTGCCATAATATCCGGGTGGGGAGCCTACGAGCAGTACTTC. This codes for CAIISGWGAYEQYF.

The chain is built from TRBV5-6 and TRBJ2-3; the D gene is possibly TRBD2 (5 bases). Germline CDR1 is SGHDT and CDR2 is YYEEEE. The length of the CDR3 is 17 residues. Trimming shortened V by 4 bases and J by 3 bases, and 21 bases separated the two germline ends. This chain's CDR3 is CASSPRGGLWSTDTQYF. The CDR3 DNA sequence: TGTGCCAGCAGCCCACGAGGCGGACTCTGGAGTACAGATACGCAGTATTTT.

The rearrangement uses TRBV5-1 and TRBJ2-7; 8 positions match TRBD1. Germline V lookup: CDR1 SGHRS, CDR2 YFSETQ. The CDR3 sequence is 14 residues long. Germline trimming cut 3 bases from V and 6 bases from J; bases unmatched to any gene: 8. The CDR3 nucleotides read TGCGCCAGCAGCTACGGACAGGGTTCGGTCGAGCAGTACTTC. Protein product: CASSYGQGSVEQYF.

The J gene is TRBJ2-3, the V gene TRBV7-2; TRBD2 is a possible D gene (6 bases). CDR3 length: 14 residues. V dropped 1 base and J dropped 3 bases, with 8 bases sitting between them. Germline lookup yields CDR1 SGHTA and CDR2 FQGNSA. CDR3 sequence: CASSLGGRTDTQYF. The DNA for the CDR3 is TGTGCCAGCAGCTTAGGGGGGAGGACAGATACGCAGTATTTT.

This chain connects TRBV6-6 to TRBJ2-1; D is perhaps TRBD1 (5 bases). CDR1 MNHNY and CDR2 SVGAGI come from the germline V gene (reference sequence). Trimming removed 5 bases from V and 6 bases from J, with 20 bases in between. CDR3 length: 16 amino acids. The CDR3 DNA follows: TGTGCCAGCAGTAATTCAGGGTCCGGGCATTTCAATGAGCAGTTCTTC. Encoded protein: CASSNSGSGHFNEQFF.

The rearrangement uses TRBV6-5 and TRBJ2-1; weak D call: TRBD1 (6 bases). Trimming removed 5 bases from V and 3 bases from J, with 8 bases in between. CDR1 is MNHEY and CDR2 is SVGAGI in the germline V gene. The length of the CDR3 is 13 residues. The DNA for the CDR3 is TGTGCCAGCAGTATGGACAGCTACAATGAGCAGTTCTTC. Encoded protein: CASSMDSYNEQFF.

The CDR3 DNA is TGCGCCAGCAGCTGGGGAGGAGGGACGAACACTGAAGCTTTCTTT. Protein: CASSWGGGTNTEAFF. The V and J genes are TRBV5-1 and TRBJ1-1, with D possibly matching TRBD1 (5 bases). The V and J ends lost 3 bases and 1 base respectively, with 13 bases between them. The CDR3 is 15 amino acids. CDR1 SGHRS and CDR2 YFSETQ come from the germline V gene.

The rearrangement joins TRBV29-1 to TRBJ1-1; tentative D call: TRBD1 (5 bases). Germline assignment: CDR1 SQVTM and CDR2 ANQGSEA. V gave up 2 bases and J gave up 3 bases, with 10 bases separating them. The CDR3 is 13 amino acids. The DNA for the CDR3 is TGCAGCGTTGAAATTTCCAGGGACACTGAAGCTTTCTTT. Amino acids: CSVEISRDTEAFF.

The gene calls are TRBV5-1 and TRBJ1-5; a possible D gene is TRBD1 (5 bases). CDR1 is SGHRS, CDR2 YFSETQ, per germline. V was shortened by 2 bases and J by 7 bases, with 10 bases between the two germline ends. The CDR3 is 13 residues long. CDR3 residues: CASSLQDGQPQHF. The CDR3 DNA sequence: TGCGCCAGCAGCTTACAGGACGGCCAGCCCCAGCATTTT.

The chain links TRBV19 to TRBJ1-2, with TRBD1 matching 9 bases. The CDR3 is 15 amino acids. V trimming: 7 bases; J trimming: 4 bases; junction bases outside the gene matches: 10. The germline CDR1 and CDR2 sequences are LNHDA and SQIVND (reference sequence). CDR3 residues: CASTPTGGEGYGYTF. CDR3 DNA sequence: TGTGCCAGTACCCCTACAGGGGGCGAGGGCTATGGCTACACCTTC.

This clone was seen only once. The gene calls are TRBV5-1 and TRBJ2-7, with a tentative D call TRBD1 (5 bases). Germline CDR1 is SGHRS and CDR2 is YFSETQ. This CDR3 is 15 amino acids long. With 5 bases removed from V and 1 base from J, the gap between germline ends came to 16 bases. This chain's CDR3 is CASRAWAGPSYEQYF. The DNA of the CDR3 is TGCGCCAGCAGAGCCTGGGCAGGGCCTTCCTACGAGCAGTACTTC. The full variable domain, rest sourced from reference TRBV5-1 and TRBJ2-7, is KAGVTQTPRYLIKTRGQQVTLSCSPISGHRSVSWYQQTPGQGLQFLFEYFSETQRNKGNFPGRFSGRQFSNSRSEMNVSTLELGDSALYLCASRAWAGPSYEQYFGPGTRLTVT.